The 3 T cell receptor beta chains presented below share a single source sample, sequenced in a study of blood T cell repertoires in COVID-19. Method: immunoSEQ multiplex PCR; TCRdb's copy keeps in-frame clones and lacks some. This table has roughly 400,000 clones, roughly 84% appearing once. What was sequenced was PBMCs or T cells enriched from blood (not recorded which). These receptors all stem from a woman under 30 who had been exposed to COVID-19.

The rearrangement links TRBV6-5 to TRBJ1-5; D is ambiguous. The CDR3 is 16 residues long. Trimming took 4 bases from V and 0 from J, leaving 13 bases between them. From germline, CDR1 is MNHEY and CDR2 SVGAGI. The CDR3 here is CASSSKSPYSNQPQHF. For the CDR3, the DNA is TGTGCCAGCAGTTCAAAGAGCCCCTATAGCAATCAGCCCCAGCATTTT.

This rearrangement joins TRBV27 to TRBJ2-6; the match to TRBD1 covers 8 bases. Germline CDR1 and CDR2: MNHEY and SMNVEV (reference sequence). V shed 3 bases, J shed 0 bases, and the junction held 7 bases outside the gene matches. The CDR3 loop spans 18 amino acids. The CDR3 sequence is CASSLYGTGLSGANVLTF. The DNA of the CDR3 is TGTGCCAGCAGTTTGTACGGGACAGGCCTCTCTGGGGCCAACGTCCTGACTTTC. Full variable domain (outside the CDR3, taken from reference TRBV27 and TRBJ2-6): EAQVTQNPRYLITVTGKKLTVTCSQNMNHEYMSWYRQDPGLGLRQIYYSMNVEVTDKGDVPEGYKVSRKEKRNFPLILESPSPNQTSLYFCASSLYGTGLSGANVLTFGAGSRLTVL.

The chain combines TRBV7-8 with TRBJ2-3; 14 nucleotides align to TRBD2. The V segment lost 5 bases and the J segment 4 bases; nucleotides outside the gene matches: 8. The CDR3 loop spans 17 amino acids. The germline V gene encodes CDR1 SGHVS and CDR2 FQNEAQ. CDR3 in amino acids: CASSRGLAGGPADTQYF. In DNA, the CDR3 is TGTGCCAGCAGCCGAGGACTAGCGGGAGGCCCCGCAGATACGCAGTATTTT.